These 17 T cell receptor beta chains originate from one sample sequenced in a study of blood T cell repertoires in COVID-19. This table comes from immunoSEQ multiplex PCR, and its TCRdb copy is limited to in-frame clones, with some not included. This repertoire shows 130,000 to 150,000 clones, 88% found once; its top ten account for 1.5% to 2%. Sequencing used peripheral blood. The receptor source for this set is a woman aged 45-59 years with acute or convalescent COVID-19.

The V call is TRBV6-4, the J call TRBJ2-3, with TRBD2 matching 11 bases. The trim removed 0 bases at V and 4 bases at J, leaving 0 bases unmatched. CDR3 length equals 15 residues. Germline V gene lookup returns CDR1 MRHNA and CDR2 SNTAGT. The CDR3 coding sequence is TGTGCCAGCAGTGACTCTAGCGGGGGGGCAGATACGCAGTATTTT. Amino acids: CASSDSSGGADTQYF.

This chain connects TRBV6-5 to TRBJ1-3; no clear D gene. The CDR3 covers 14 residues. Trimming shortened V by 10 bases and J by 4 bases, and 17 bases separated the two germline ends. The germline V gene has CDR1 MNHEY and CDR2 SVGAGI. The CDR3 DNA follows: TGTGCCACCCTTCGCGGTGGAAGCGGAAACACCATATATTTT. It encodes CATLRGGSGNTIYF.

The rearrangement links TRBV7-8 to TRBJ1-4; D is unclear. CDR3 length: 14 amino acids. Germline V gene lookup returns CDR1 SGHVS and CDR2 FQNEAQ. V was shortened by 1 base and J by 5 bases, with 8 bases between the two germline ends. For the CDR3, the DNA is TGTGCCAGCAGCTTAGGGGCCCCCAATGAAAAACTGTTTTTT. Its protein is CASSLGAPNEKLFF.

DNA of the CDR3: TGTGCCAGCAGCCACCGGGACAAGAGCTCCTACGAGCAGTACTTC. It is translated as CASSHRDKSSYEQYF. The rearrangement joins TRBV5-8 to TRBJ2-7; possibly TRBD1 for D (6 bases). The germline gives CDR1 SGHTS, CDR2 YDEGEE. CDR3 size: 15 residues. V was clipped by 4 bases and J by 0 bases, with 14 bases between them.

This sequence joins TRBV18 and TRBJ1-2; no reliable D call. Trimming pared 2 bases from V and 7 bases from J, leaving 8 bases between. Germline assignment: CDR1 KGHSH and CDR2 LQKENI. This CDR3 has 12 residues. The CDR3 region has the DNA TGTGCCAGCTCACCAGGGCAAGGTGGCTACACCTTC. Amino acid sequence: CASSPGQGGYTF. The whole variable domain, remainder taken from reference TRBV18 and TRBJ1-2, is NAGVMQNPRHLVRRRGQEARLRCSPMKGHSHVYWYRQLPEEGLKFMVYLQKENIIDESGMPKERFSAEFPKEGPSILRIQQVVRGDSAAYFCASSPGQGGYTFGSGTRLTVV.

This sequence joins TRBV7-9 and TRBJ2-7; D may be TRBD1 (7 bases). V lost 4 bases to trimming and J lost 4 bases, with 26 bases between them. Looked up from germline, CDR1 is SEHNR and CDR2 is FQNEAQ (reference sequence). The CDR3 covers 18 residues. The DNA of the CDR3 is TGTGCCAGCAGCTCCGGAGCCCCTACTTCACAGGGGACTTACGAGCAGTACTTC. Translation: CASSSGAPTSQGTYEQYF.

This chain links TRBV28 with TRBJ1-3; D call uncertain. The CDR3 is 14 residues long. Trimming cost V 4 bases and J 0 bases, with 7 bases left between them. Germline CDR1 is MDHEN and CDR2 is SYDVKM. CDR3: CASSWHSSGNTIYF. The CDR3 DNA follows: TGTGCCAGCAGTTGGCACAGCTCTGGAAACACCATATATTTT.

The chain is built from TRBV11-2 and TRBJ2-2; possibly TRBD1 for D (7 bases). V dropped 7 bases and J dropped 1 base, with 13 bases sitting between them. Germline V gene lookup returns CDR1 SGHAT and CDR2 FQNNGV. The CDR3 has 15 amino acids. The CDR3 DNA reads TGTGCCAGCACAGGGGGGACACAGAACACCGGGGAGCTGTTTTTT. Translating gives CASTGGTQNTGELFF.

This chain links TRBV27 with TRBJ1-3; tentatively, D is TRBD1 (5 bases). Germline V gene lookup returns CDR1 MNHEY and CDR2 SMNVEV (reference sequence). CDR3 length: 13 amino acids. V was cut by 6 bases and J by 3 bases, with 9 bases left in between. The CDR3 nucleotides read TGTGCCAGCAGCAGGGCGCTTGGAAACACCATATATTTT. Amino acids: CASSRALGNTIYF.

V gene TRBV10-3 combines with J gene TRBJ1-3, with 7 nucleotides matching TRBD1. The CDR3 consists of 14 residues. After removal of 6 bases from V and 3 bases from J, the junction contained 5 bases not matched to a gene. Per germline, CDR1 ENHRY and CDR2 SYGVKD. For the CDR3, the DNA is TGTGCCATCAGCGCACAGGGGAGTGGAAACACCATATATTTT. Protein: CAISAQGSGNTIYF.

The chain recombines TRBV9 with TRBJ1-2; 10 positions match TRBD1. There are 15 residues in the CDR3. Germline values: CDR1 SGDLS, CDR2 YYNGEE. V gave up 4 bases and J gave up 0 bases; unmatched junction bases: 3. The CDR3 region has the DNA TGTGCCAGCAGCTTCGGACAGGGGGCTAACTATGGCTACACCTTC. Protein sequence: CASSFGQGANYGYTF.

The rearrangement links TRBV19 to TRBJ2-7; 12 bases match TRBD2. Trimming removed 6 bases from V and 4 bases from J; junction bases left unmatched: 4. Germline V gene lookup returns CDR1 LNHDA and CDR2 SQIVND (reference sequence). This CDR3 region has 14 residues. CDR3 DNA: TGTGCCAGTAGCGGGACTAGCGGGCGGTACGAGCAGTACTTC. Translating gives CASSGTSGRYEQYF.

This clone was seen a handful of times. The chain uses TRBV7-2 and TRBJ1-1; 7 positions match TRBD1. V shed 3 bases, J shed 7 bases, and the junction held 5 bases outside the gene matches. The CDR3 is 13 amino acids. The germline V gene encodes CDR1 SGHTA and CDR2 FQGNSA. The CDR3 DNA reads as TGTGCCAGCAGCTTCTACACAGGGGTTGAAGCTTTCTTT. It codes for CASSFYTGVEAFF. The entire variable domain, with the rest obtained from reference TRBV7-2 and TRBJ1-1, is as follows: GAGVSQSPSNKVTEKGKDVELRCDPISGHTALYWYRQSLGQGLEFLIYFQGNSAPDKSGLPSDRFSAERTGGSVSTLTIQRTQQEDSAVYLCASSFYTGVEAFFGQGTRLTVV.

V and J are TRBV18 and TRBJ2-3, with 9 bases fitting TRBD1. This CDR3 comprises 16 residues. V lost 3 bases to trimming and J lost 5 bases; unmatched junction nucleotides: 9. Germline CDR1 KGHSH, CDR2 LQKENI. The CDR3 nucleotides read TGTGCCAGCTCACCCACAGGGGGCACCTTACAAGATACGCAGTATTTT. It specifies CASSPTGGTLQDTQYF.

The rearrangement uses TRBV18 and TRBJ1-5; a weak D match, TRBD1 (5 bases). V was pared by 1 base and J by 3 bases, with 10 bases between. CDR1 KGHSH and CDR2 LQKENI come from the germline V gene. This CDR3 is built from 15 residues. CDR3 DNA sequence: TGTGCCAGCTCACCACAGGTACAGGACAATCAGCCCCAGCATTTT. It encodes CASSPQVQDNQPQHF.

This chain joins TRBV6-6 and TRBJ1-4; no clear D. Germline lookup yields CDR1 MNHNY and CDR2 SVGAGI (reference sequence). Trimming left V 5 bases short and J 8 bases short, with 12 bases between. This CDR3 is built from 13 residues. The CDR3 DNA follows: TGTGCCAGCAGTGTTCACGACGGGGAAAAACTGTTTTTT. As protein: CASSVHDGEKLFF.

The sample holds one count of this clone. J is TRBJ1-3 and V is TRBV6-5; a possible D gene is TRBD1 (5 bases). This CDR3 is built from 15 residues. Trimming removed 7 bases from V and 8 bases from J, with 21 bases in between. Germline-derived CDR1 and CDR2 are MNHEY and SVGAGI. CDR3 in DNA: TGTGCCAGCATGGGGACTGCCCCTCCAAGGGACACCATATATTTT. It specifies CASMGTAPPRDTIYF.